Described below is a single T cell receptor (beta chain) sequence and its context. Seattle researchers signed up patients amid active infection and tracked them longitudinally. Authors' analysis steps: By means of reference gene primer amplification, nucleated cell counts were estimated. Sequencing was performed with immunoSEQ multiplex PCR; in TCRdb, only in-frame clones are kept and a portion is missing. From that table come the V and J calls and clone size; the DNA was used to work out D and trimming. The data contain approximately 200,000 clones, 94% of them singletons. The V gene end was trimmed by 0 bases and the J gene end by 5 bases; junction bases not matched to a gene: 7. The CDR3 runs to 18 residues. Germline V gene lookup returns CDR1 KGHSH and CDR2 LQKENI. The sample belongs to a study of blood T cell repertoires in COVID-19. Across the study: The origin of the acute and convalescent COVID-19 samples was the United States, Italy and Spain. The analysed material was cDNA or gDNA that came from T cells, B-cell-depleted T cells, or PBMCs.

The sequence came from a man aged 30 to 45 with COVID-19, enrolled during active disease. The gene calls are TRBV18 and TRBJ2-1; 13 bases fit TRBD2. Sequenced: peripheral blood. The CDR3 sequence: CASSPPPRTSGGDNEQFF. The CDR3 DNA is TGTGCCAGCTCACCACCGCCAAGGACTAGCGGGGGAGACAATGAGCAGTTCTTC.